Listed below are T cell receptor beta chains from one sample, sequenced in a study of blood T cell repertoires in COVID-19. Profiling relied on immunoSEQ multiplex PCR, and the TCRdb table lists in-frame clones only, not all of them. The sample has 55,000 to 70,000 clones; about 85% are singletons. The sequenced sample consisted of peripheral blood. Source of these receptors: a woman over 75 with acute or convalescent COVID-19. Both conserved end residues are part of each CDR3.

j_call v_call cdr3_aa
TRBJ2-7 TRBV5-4 CASSLGLGGYEQYF
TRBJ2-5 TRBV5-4 CASRPYTGTSQETQYF
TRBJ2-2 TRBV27 CASTKLADVATGELFF
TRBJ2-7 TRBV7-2 CASSLARTGPSYEQYF
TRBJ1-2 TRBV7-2 CASSSQGALEGYTF
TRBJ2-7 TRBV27 CASSSGEQTYEQYF
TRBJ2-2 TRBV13 CASSTIAAAGTGELFF
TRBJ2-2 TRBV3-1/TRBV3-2 CASSQVGGGKLFF
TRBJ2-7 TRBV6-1 CASSEAWGLSYEQYF
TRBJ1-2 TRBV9 CASSADTGSSNYGYTF
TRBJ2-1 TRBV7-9 CASSWDSQSQFF
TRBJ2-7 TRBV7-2 CASSSQTVLQYF
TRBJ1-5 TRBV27 CASSPTGDAQPQHF
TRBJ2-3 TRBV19 CASSILFSADTQYF
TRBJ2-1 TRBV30 CAWSGNYGTRAYEQFF
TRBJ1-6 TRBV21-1 CASSYRGSSYNSPLHF
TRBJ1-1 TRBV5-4 CASSLGSPGGDTEAFF
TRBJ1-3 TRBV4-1 CASSQEGVTGNTIYF
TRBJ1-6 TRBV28 CASSPLADSNNSPLHF
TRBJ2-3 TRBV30 CAWSVSRAEDTQYF
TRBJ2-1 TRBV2 CASRTSGSVGEQFF
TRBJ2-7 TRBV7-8 CASSPSVYEQYF
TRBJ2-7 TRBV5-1 CASSRDRSSYEQYF
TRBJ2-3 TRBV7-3 CASSPTASTDTQYF
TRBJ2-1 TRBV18 CASSRRAGVLVEQFF
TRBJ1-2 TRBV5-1 CASSLAGQGQPYGYTF
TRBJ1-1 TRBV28 CASSFPGARAFF
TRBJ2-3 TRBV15 CATSREGARDTQYF
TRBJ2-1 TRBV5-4 CASPPPRGGTYNEQFF
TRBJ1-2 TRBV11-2 CASSLVGGDYGYTF
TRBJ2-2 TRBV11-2 CASSLDFSGELFF
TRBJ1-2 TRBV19 CASSKGQGLPLVGYTF
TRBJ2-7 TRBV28 CASGTESHYEQYF
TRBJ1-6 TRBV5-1 CASSEDSQRSSPLHF
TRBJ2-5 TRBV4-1 CASSQTGLAKTQYF
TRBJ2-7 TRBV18 CASSPPGAYEQYF
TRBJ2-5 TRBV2 CASSREEQETQYF
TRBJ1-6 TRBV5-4 CASSLETASSYNSPLHF
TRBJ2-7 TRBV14 CASSHHGTVSVEQYF
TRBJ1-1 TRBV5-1 CASSRWRGPGTNTEAFF
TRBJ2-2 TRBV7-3 CASGAGAANTGELFF
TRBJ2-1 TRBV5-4 CASSRGTSGYNEQFF
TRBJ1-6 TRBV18 CASSPRTGEDSPLHF
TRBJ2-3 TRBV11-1 CASSLPRGSTDTQYF
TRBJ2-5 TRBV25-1 CASSLQGARQETQYF
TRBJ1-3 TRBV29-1 CSVTSRDSLGGNSGNTIYF
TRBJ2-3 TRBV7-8 CASSLERSQASGGTDTQYF
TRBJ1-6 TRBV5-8 CASIAHSDISNSPLHF
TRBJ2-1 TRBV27 CASSPLPRGPHNEQFF
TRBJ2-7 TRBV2 CASSEDRRYEQYF
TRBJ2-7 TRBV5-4 CASSPGLGLAGDYEQYF
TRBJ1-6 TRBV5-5 CASSPQGANSPLHF
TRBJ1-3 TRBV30 CAWGTGAGNTIYF
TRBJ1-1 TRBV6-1 CASSEGTGTEAFF
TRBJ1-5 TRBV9 CASSGTGQRQPQHF
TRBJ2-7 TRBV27 CASGLLAGGPYEQYF
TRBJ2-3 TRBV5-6 CASTRQVSDTQYF
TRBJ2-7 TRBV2 CASSEAGGLYEQYF
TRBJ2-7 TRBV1 CTSSHPFLGTGGSYEQYF
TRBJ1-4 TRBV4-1 CASSQQITGQGGEKLFF